This T cell receptor beta chain originates from a study of OX40 agonist ivuxolimab in advanced cancers. The wider study: As their treatment, patients were administered ivuxolimab, an agonistic anti-OX40 (CD134) antibody.

The table came from immunoSEQ multiplex PCR; TCRdb's copy has only in-frame clones and leaves some out. The table lists 45,000 to 65,000 clones, 70% to 90% of them singletons. Germline CDR1 and CDR2: MNHEY and SVGAGI. V lost 7 bases and J lost 1, with 13 bases in between. The CDR3 length is 14 residues. The chain recombines TRBV6-5 with TRBJ1-2, with D unclear. Sequences were derived from CD4+ or CD8+ T cells sorted from blood, sampled in a trial of the OX40 agonist ivuxolimab. This clonotype originated in an adult with an advanced solid tumor such as melanoma, head and neck, liver or kidney cancer. The CDR3 DNA reads as TGTGCCAGCACCTCCGGACGGGTTAACTATGGCTACACCTTC. It encodes CASTSGRVNYGYTF.